Presented here are 12 T cell receptor beta chains from one specimen sequenced in a study of cytomegalovirus exposure and HLA in healthy donors. 60 Vbeta and 13 Jbeta primers were used in PCR. The protocol was immunoSEQ multiplex PCR, while the TCRdb copy is restricted to in-frame clones and leaves out a portion. The sample yields about 89,000 clones, less than 10% seen once. Sequencing was performed on PBMCs. Receptor source: a man between 50 and 59 years old in good health and CMV-seropositive.

Ten or more counts support this clone. V gene TRBV5-6 combines with J gene TRBJ1-2; 7 bases are a match to TRBD1. There are 14 residues in the CDR3. Germline V CDR1 and CDR2: SGHDT, YYEEEE. After removal of 0 bases from V and 8 bases from J, the junction contained 7 bases not matched to a gene. In nucleotides, the CDR3 is TGTGCCAGCAGCTTGGACGACAGGGCCCGGGGCTACACCTTC. It yields the protein CASSLDDRARGYTF.

The table lists this clone with a few counts. The gene calls are TRBV6-1 and TRBJ2-7, with D possibly being TRBD2 (6 bases). The CDR3 consists of 15 residues. Deletions cut 8 bases from V and 5 bases from J, with 22 bases between. Germline CDR1 reads MNHNS; CDR2 reads SASEGT. CDR3 protein: CASSRLGEAPHEQYF. Here the CDR3 DNA reads TGTGCCAGCTCCCGGTTAGGGGAGGCCCCCCACGAGCAGTACTTC.

CDR3 loop: CASSLSNRQGRRSYEQYF. CDR3 coding DNA: TGCGCCAGCAGCCTAAGCAATAGACAGGGGCGGCGCTCCTACGAGCAGTACTTC. The chain carries TRBV4-1 and TRBJ2-7; 8 positions agree with TRBD1. This CDR3 spans 18 amino acids. Germline V lookup: CDR1 MGHRA, CDR2 YSYEKL. The V segment lost 4 bases and the J segment 0 bases; nucleotides outside the gene matches: 14.

The chain links TRBV28 to TRBJ2-2; TRBD2 agrees at 12 bases. The germline V gene has CDR1 MDHEN and CDR2 SYDVKM. The length of the CDR3 is 17 residues. The V and J ends lost 4 bases and 4 bases, in that order; junction bases with no gene match: 7. CDR3 in DNA: TGTGCCAGCAGTTCCATCGGACTAGCGGGACCCACCGGGGAGCTGTTTTTT. Protein: CASSSIGLAGPTGELFF.

The chain combines TRBV19 with TRBJ2-5; D is uncertain. The CDR3 sequence is 15 residues long. Germline V gives CDR1 LNHDA, CDR2 SQIVND (reference sequence). V gave up 0 bases and J gave up 5 bases, with 13 bases separating them. The CDR3 sequence is CASSIDPLRAETQYF. The DNA of the CDR3 is TGTGCCAGTAGTATAGATCCTCTACGCGCCGAGACCCAGTACTTC. The full variable domain, rest sourced from reference TRBV19 and TRBJ2-5, is DGGITQSPKYLFRKEGQNVTLSCEQNLNHDAMYWYRQDPGQGLRLIYYSQIVNDFQKGDIAEGYSVSREKKESFPLTVTSAQKNPTAFYLCASSIDPLRAETQYFGPGTRLLVL.

This clone was counted only a few times. V gene TRBV27 combines with J gene TRBJ2-3; possible D gene TRBD2, 6 bases. Trimming stripped 5 bases from V and 2 bases from J, with 11 bases between. Germline values: CDR1 MNHEY, CDR2 SMNVEV (reference sequence). This CDR3 has 14 residues. The chain's CDR3 is CASSTGTYTDTQYF. CDR3 DNA sequence: TGTGCCAGCAGTACGGGGACTTACACAGATACGCAGTATTTT.

This clone was counted between two and nine times. J is TRBJ2-7 and V is TRBV6-5; D is uncertain. Trimming stripped 2 bases from V and 5 bases from J, with 4 bases between. This CDR3 spans 11 amino acids. Germline V gene data show CDR1 as MNHEY and CDR2 as SVGAGI. Here the CDR3 DNA reads TGTGCCAGCAGTTACAGCCACGAGCAGTACTTC. Protein product: CASSYSHEQYF.

The chain couples TRBV29-1 to TRBJ2-1; 9 bases map to TRBD1. V dropped 1 base and J dropped 5; count of bases not matched to a gene: 3. This CDR3 contains 14 residues. Germline V gene sequence: CDR1 SQVTM, CDR2 ANQGSEA. Here the CDR3 DNA reads TGCAGCGTTGAAGGGACAGGGGTCCACAATGAGCAGTTCTTC. Translating it yields CSVEGTGVHNEQFF.

In nucleotides, the CDR3 is TGTGCCAGCGGAAGCAGGCTGGGGGGACAAGAGACCCAGTACTTC. Translating gives CASGSRLGGQETQYF. This rearrangement joins TRBV25-1 to TRBJ2-5; weak D call: TRBD2 (6 bases). In germline, CDR1 is MGHDK, CDR2 SYGVNS. V lost 8 bases, J lost 2 bases, and 18 bases lay in between. The CDR3 has 15 residues. Filled out from reference TRBV25-1 and TRBJ2-5, the complete variable domain reads EADIYQTPRYLVIGTGKKITLECSQTMGHDKMYWYQQDPGMELHLIHYSYGVNSTEKGDLSSESTVSRIRTEHFPLTLESARPSHTSQYLCASGSRLGGQETQYFGPGTRLLVL.

This clone came up a few times. The CDR3 is CASSQRQGIREQYF. In DNA, the CDR3 is TGTGCCAGCAGTCAACGACAGGGGATTCGCGAGCAGTACTTC. The chain is built from TRBV28 and TRBJ2-7; 8 nucleotides align to TRBD1. This CDR3 spans 14 amino acids. CDR1 and CDR2 from the germline V gene are MDHEN and SYDVKM. Trimming cost V 5 bases and J 6 bases; bases outside gene matches: 9.

The chain combines TRBV2 with TRBJ2-3, with D tentatively TRBD1 (6 bases). The CDR3 covers 14 residues. Germline values: CDR1 SNHLY, CDR2 FYNNEI. The V gene lost 7 bases and the J gene lost 0 bases, with 11 bases spanning the gap. The CDR3 loop is CASKEDSSTDTQYF. CDR3 bases: TGTGCCAGCAAGGAGGACAGTAGCACAGATACGCAGTATTTT.

This clone was counted only a few times. The chain links TRBV19 to TRBJ1-5, with TRBD1 as a possible D gene (5 bases). The CDR3 consists of 16 residues. Germline V gives CDR1 LNHDA, CDR2 SQIVND (reference sequence). V was trimmed by 1 base and J by 0 bases, leaving 10 bases between them. CDR3 sequence (DNA): TGTGCCAGTAGTATAGGGGGCAGGTCTAGCAATCAGCCCCAGCATTTT. Amino acid sequence: CASSIGGRSSNQPQHF.